The 13 T cell receptor beta chains presented below share a single source sample, sequenced in a study of T cell responses to AZD1222 COVID-19 vaccine. Libraries were prepared by immunoSEQ multiplex PCR; TCRdb keeps only in-frame clonotypes and omits some of them. The sample yields 120,000 or so clones, about nine tenths seen once. The sequencing used peripheral blood, collected on day 0 of AZD1222 vaccination. The receptor source for this set is an adult in good health.

The rearrangement uses TRBV6-5 and TRBJ1-5, with TRBD1 matching 8 bases. V was pared by 8 bases and J by 3 bases, with 9 bases of the junction left unmatched. CDR3 length equals 15 residues. In germline, CDR1 is MNHEY, CDR2 SVGAGI. The CDR3 spells CASDPGDRINQPQHF. CDR3 bases: TGTGCCAGCGATCCTGGGGACAGGATCAATCAGCCCCAGCATTTT.

This chain uses TRBV28 with TRBJ1-6; weak D call: TRBD1 (6 bases). Trimming shortened V by 7 bases and J by 5 bases, and 9 bases separated the two germline ends. Germline-derived CDR1 and CDR2 are MDHEN and SYDVKM. The CDR3 length is 13 residues. Here the CDR3 DNA reads TGTGCCAGCAAAACAGGGCATAATTCACCCCTCCACTTT. This translates into CASKTGHNSPLHF.

The CDR3 region is CASSYNEQFF. As DNA, the CDR3 is TGTGCCAGCAGTTACAATGAGCAGTTCTTC. V is TRBV28 and J is TRBJ2-1, with D unclear. Germline V gives CDR1 MDHEN, CDR2 SYDVKM. There are 10 residues in the CDR3. The V end lost 4 bases, the J end lost 5 bases, and 0 bases lay between the germline ends.

V usage is TRBV18 and J usage is TRBJ2-5, with TRBD2 matching 11 bases. Germline CDR1 and CDR2: KGHSH and LQKENI. V shed 2 bases and J 5 bases; nucleotides not matched to a gene: 4. This CDR3 comprises 15 residues. CDR3 sequence reads: CASSPVAGGPETQYF. The CDR3 DNA sequence: TGTGCCAGCTCACCAGTAGCGGGAGGGCCCGAGACCCAGTACTTC.

The chain has TRBV6-2 or TRBV6-3 and TRBJ2-7; D is ambiguous. Per the germline V gene, CDR1 is MNHEY and CDR2 is SVGEGT. The ends were cut back, 5 bases at V and 2 bases at J, with 10 bases in the middle. The CDR3 length is 13 residues. CDR3 in amino acids: CASSKGLTYEQYF. CDR3 nucleotide sequence: TGTGCCAGCAGTAAAGGGTTAACCTACGAGCAGTACTTC.

This chain uses TRBV19 with TRBJ1-2, with 8 bases that match TRBD1. This CDR3 has 15 amino acids. CDR1 is LNHDA, CDR2 SQIVND, per germline (reference sequence). Trimming removed 6 bases from V and 3 bases from J; junction bases left unmatched: 9. The chain's CDR3 is CASRIVPGQDYGYTF. Written as DNA, the CDR3 is TGTGCCAGTAGGATCGTACCGGGACAGGACTATGGCTACACCTTC.

The chain couples TRBV28 to TRBJ1-1, with 7 bases aligning to TRBD1. From germline, CDR1 is MDHEN and CDR2 SYDVKM. This CDR3 is 14 amino acids long. V was pared by 6 bases and J by 2 bases, with 6 bases of the junction left unmatched. This CDR3 is CASRVGQLNTEAFF. The CDR3 DNA reads as TGTGCCAGCAGGGTGGGACAGCTAAACACTGAAGCTTTCTTT.

V gene TRBV18 combines with J gene TRBJ1-4; D gene unclear. Germline CDR1 and CDR2: KGHSH and LQKENI. This CDR3 region has 16 residues. Trimming removed 4 bases from V and 8 bases from J, with 20 bases in between. The CDR3 DNA reads as TGTGCCAGCTCACTTTCCGCGACGGGCAAAGAGGAAAAACTGTTTTTT. Translation gives CASSLSATGKEEKLFF.

The V gene is TRBV6-2 or TRBV6-3, the J gene TRBJ2-2; D is ambiguous. The CDR3 consists of 16 residues. Germline lookup yields CDR1 MNHEY and CDR2 SVGEGT. With 6 bases removed from V and 3 bases from J, the gap between germline ends came to 17 bases. The CDR3: CASSPDTWLDTGELFF. CDR3 nucleotide sequence: TGTGCCAGCAGCCCTGACACTTGGCTGGACACCGGGGAGCTGTTTTTT.

V usage is TRBV5-1 and J usage is TRBJ2-1; 13 positions match TRBD2. Germline CDR1 reads SGHRS; CDR2 reads YFSETQ. Trimming removed 2 bases from V and 8 bases from J; junction bases left unmatched: 4. This CDR3 spans 15 amino acids. CDR3 nucleotides: TGCGCCAGCAGCTTAGGCGGACTAGCGGGAGATGAGCAGTTCTTC. Residues: CASSLGGLAGDEQFF.

The V call is TRBV5-1, the J call TRBJ2-6; D is undetermined. CDR1 and CDR2 (germline): SGHRS, YFSETQ. Deletions cut 1 base from V and 2 bases from J, with 16 bases between. CDR3 size: 18 residues. The CDR3 DNA reads as TGCGCCAGCAGCTTGTTTGGTATTGGTGGGACTGGGGCCAACGTCCTGACTTTC. Its translation is CASSLFGIGGTGANVLTF. The variable domain in full, completed from reference TRBV5-1 and TRBJ2-6, reads KAGVTQTPRYLIKTRGQQVTLSCSPISGHRSVSWYQQTPGQGLQFLFEYFSETQRNKGNFPGRFSGRQFSNSRSEMNVSTLELGDSALYLCASSLFGIGGTGANVLTFGAGSRLTVL.

The V call is TRBV2, the J call TRBJ1-4; D perhaps matches TRBD1 (5 bases). Germline assignment: CDR1 SNHLY and CDR2 FYNNEI. V was clipped by 4 bases and J by 1 base, with 7 bases between them. This CDR3 is built from 14 residues. The CDR3 sequence is CASSGRGTNEKLFF. The CDR3, as DNA: TGTGCCAGCAGTGGAAGGGGAACTAATGAAAAACTGTTTTTT.

This clone was seen more than once but under ten times. This sequence joins TRBV9 and TRBJ2-1; the match to TRBD2 covers 7 bases. The ends lost 0 bases at V and 2 bases at J; junction bases unmatched: 5. CDR1 is SGDLS and CDR2 is YYNGEE in the germline V gene. The CDR3 spans 16 residues. CDR3 in amino acids: CASSVEDGGTYNEQFF. Here the CDR3 DNA reads TGTGCCAGCAGCGTAGAGGACGGGGGGACCTACAATGAGCAGTTCTTC. The whole variable domain, remainder taken from reference TRBV9 and TRBJ2-1, is DSGVTQTPKHLITATGQRVTLRCSPRSGDLSVYWYQQSLDQGLQFLIQYYNGEERAKGNILERFSAQQFPDLHSELNLSSLELGDSALYFCASSVEDGGTYNEQFFGPGTRLTVL.